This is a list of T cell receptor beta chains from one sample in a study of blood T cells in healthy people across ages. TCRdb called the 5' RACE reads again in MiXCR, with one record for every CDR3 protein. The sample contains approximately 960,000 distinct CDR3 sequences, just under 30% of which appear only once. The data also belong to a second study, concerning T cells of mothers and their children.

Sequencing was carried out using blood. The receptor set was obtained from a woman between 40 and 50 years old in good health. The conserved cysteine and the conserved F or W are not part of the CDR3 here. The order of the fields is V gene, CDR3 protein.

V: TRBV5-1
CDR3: ASSQSLLDYNEQF

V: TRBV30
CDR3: AWFGSTEAF

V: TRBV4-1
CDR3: ASAGTGGEKLF

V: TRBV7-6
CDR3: ASSSGTGAWEKRF

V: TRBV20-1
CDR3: SAWTVGSYT

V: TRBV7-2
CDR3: ASKDRASYGYT

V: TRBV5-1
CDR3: ASNLAGGAGANVLT

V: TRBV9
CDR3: ASSQHLAGGVDTQY

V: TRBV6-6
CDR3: ASSFQASGNTEAF

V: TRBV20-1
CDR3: SAREAGSRYEQY

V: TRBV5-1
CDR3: ASSLDTAADTQY

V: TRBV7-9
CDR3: ASSLGQGRTDTQY

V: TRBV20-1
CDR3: SARDIMQGSNQPQH